This TCR beta chain derives from a study of stem cell transplantation in POMP-related autoinflammatory disease. The J segment lost 3 bases and the V segment lost 0 bases, leaving 5 bases of the junction unmatched. CDR1 and CDR2 (germline): SGHRS, YFSETQ. The CDR3 sequence is 15 residues long. The data were produced by immunoSEQ multiplex PCR, yet TCRdb's version contains in-frame clones alone and is incomplete. There are some 31,000 clones in the sample; around 88% occur only once, and 0.7% to 0.9% lies in the top ten. The rearrangement uses TRBV5-1 and TRBJ2-5, with TRBD1 matching 7 bases. This TCR was recovered from a human donor with POMP-related autoinflammation and immune dysregulation (PRAID). Sequencing was performed on CD4+ T cells from PBMCs, taken before stem cell transplantation. The CDR3 here is CASSLAGTVEETQYF. The CDR3 coding sequence is TGCGCCAGCAGCTTGGCCGGGACAGTGGAAGAGACCCAGTACTTC.